Each of the 8 T cell receptor beta chains below was sequenced from the same sample in a study of cytomegalovirus exposure and HLA in healthy donors. Produced via immunoSEQ multiplex PCR; TCRdb's table is partial and in-frame only. This sample has about 130,000 clones; about 96% occur once, and the top ten carry less than 2%. Sequenced: PBMCs. Every receptor here comes from a young man in good health and CMV-seronegative.

The chain couples TRBV28 to TRBJ1-1; TRBD1 might be the D (5 bases). This CDR3 has 14 amino acids. Trimming shortened V by 3 bases and J by 1 base, and 9 bases separated the two germline ends. Germline-derived CDR1 and CDR2 are MDHEN and SYDVKM. The CDR3 DNA sequence: TGTGCCAGCAGTTTCGGGGGGGGGAACACTGAAGCTTTCTTT. This encodes CASSFGGGNTEAFF.

The V gene is TRBV29-1, the J gene TRBJ2-2; 8 bases line up with TRBD2. V was pared by 8 bases and J by 0 bases, with 8 bases of the junction left unmatched. CDR3 length: 15 residues. Germline CDR1 SQVTM, CDR2 ANQGSEA. CDR3 region: CSCTSGDANTGELFF. The CDR3 coding sequence is TGCAGCTGCACTAGCGGCGACGCGAACACCGGGGAGCTGTTTTTT.

The chain uses TRBV28 and TRBJ1-4; D uncertain. The CDR3 totals 12 residues. CDR1 and CDR2 from the germline V gene are MDHEN and SYDVKM. V was shortened by 6 bases and J by 5 bases, with 7 bases between the two germline ends. CDR3 region: CASSLLNEKLFF. For the CDR3, the DNA is TGTGCCAGCAGCCTCTTAAATGAAAAACTGTTTTTT. Variable domain in full (rest from reference TRBV28 and TRBJ1-4): DVKVTQSSRYLVKRTGEKVFLECVQDMDHENMFWYRQDPGLGLRLIYFSYDVKMKEKGDIPEGYSVSREKKERFSLILESASTNQTSMYLCASSLLNEKLFFGSGTQLSVL.

The V call is TRBV5-1, the J call TRBJ2-6, with a tentative D call TRBD1 (6 bases). The CDR3 is 21 residues long. V was clipped by 4 bases and J by 2 bases, with 28 bases between them. The germline gives CDR1 SGHRS, CDR2 YFSETQ. Written as DNA, the CDR3 is TGCGCCAGCAGCCGCTTGCCCTTTCTTACCCCGACAGGACCTGGGGCCAACGTCCTGACTTTC. Its translation is CASSRLPFLTPTGPGANVLTF.

V gene TRBV15 combines with J gene TRBJ1-2; no firm D call. The CDR3 is made up of 16 amino acids. Per the germline V gene, CDR1 is LNHNV and CDR2 is YYDKDF (reference sequence). Trimming took off 0 bases at V and 5 bases at J, with 16 bases between the two ends. In DNA form, the CDR3 reads TGTGCCACCAGCAGAGATAGGGCAGCCGGAGGGTATGGCTACACCTTC. It is translated as CATSRDRAAGGYGYTF.

V and J are TRBV27 and TRBJ1-5; D remains ambiguous. Trimming pared 2 bases from V and 7 bases from J, leaving 9 bases between. Germline CDR1 MNHEY, CDR2 SMNVEV (reference sequence). The CDR3 has 13 residues. DNA of the CDR3: TGTGCCAGCAGTTTAGCAGGATTCCAGCCCCAGCATTTT. Translation: CASSLAGFQPQHF.

The V and J genes are TRBV5-6 and TRBJ2-3; 8 bases line up with TRBD2. The trim removed 3 bases at V and 0 bases at J, leaving 15 bases unmatched. This CDR3 is built from 19 residues. Germline V CDR1 and CDR2: SGHDT, YYEEEE. For the CDR3, the DNA is TGTGCCAGCAGCTCCCTAGCGGGTGCGATCACTGGTAGCACAGATACGCAGTATTTT. It translates to CASSSLAGAITGSTDTQYF. Full variable domain (missing parts from reference TRBV5-6 and TRBJ2-3): DAGVTQSPTHLIKTRGQQVTLRCSPKSGHDTVSWYQQALGQGPQFIFQYYEEEERQRGNFPDRFSGHQFPNYSSELNVNALLLGDSALYLCASSSLAGAITGSTDTQYFGPGTRLTVL.

V and J are TRBV5-6 and TRBJ2-1, with 7 positions matching TRBD1. The CDR3 has 12 residues. The trim removed 2 bases at V and 12 bases at J, leaving 5 bases unmatched. Germline CDR1 reads SGHDT; CDR2 reads YYEEEE. The CDR3: CASSLQGMGQFF. CDR3 sequence (DNA): TGTGCCAGCAGCTTACAGGGGATGGGGCAGTTCTTC. Based on the CDR3 plus reference TRBV5-6 and TRBJ2-1, the full variable domain is DAGVTQSPTHLIKTRGQQVTLRCSPKSGHDTVSWYQQALGQGPQFIFQYYEEEERQRGNFPDRFSGHQFPNYSSELNVNALLLGDSALYLCASSLQGMGQFFGPGTRLTVL.